This TCR beta chain was identified during a study of identical twins. The donor group consisted entirely of healthy Caucasians. This clonotype appeared a few times. TCRdb reprocessed the 5' RACE reads with MiXCR, giving one entry per CDR3 protein. The sample consists of roughly 770,000 distinct CDR3 sequences, 18% of them appearing once. CDR1 MNHEY and CDR2 SVGAGI come from the germline V gene. J was trimmed by 5 bases and V by 4 bases; bases with no gene match: 10. The CDR3 is made up of 15 amino acids. This same sample was also taken into another study, of T cells expressing NK-cell markers. As that study records: CD8+ T cells in over 5 donors included dominant NKG2C+ clonotypes at 1.0-7.0%.

This receptor was identified in a woman in her late teens or twenties in good health. The chain links TRBV6-5 to TRBJ1-2, with 7 nucleotides matching TRBD1. Sequencing used PBMCs. CDR3 in DNA: TGTGCCAGCAGTTCGAAGGACAGGTGGGGGTATGGCTACACCTTC. Amino acids: CASSSKDRWGYGYTF.